A single sample gave rise to the 9 T cell receptor beta chains below, sequenced in a study of beta chain features in type 1 diabetes. Sequenced material consisted of expressed TCRB transcripts (all of the isolated RNA was reverse transcribed). Clones were read by immunoSEQ multiplex PCR, and TCRdb kept only the in-frame ones, dropping some. This sample has 130,000 or so clones, with approximately 9% found just once. Points from the study as a whole: Among patients with Type 1 diabetes, TCRB CDR3s were moderately but significantly shorter in every one of the four CD4+ subsets.

These receptors' antigens are unknown. The sequencing input was central memory CD4+ T cells from blood. These receptors were collected from a man aged 30-40 years with type 1 diabetes.

V gene TRBV27 combines with J gene TRBJ2-7, with TRBD1 matching 11 bases. This CDR3 spans 15 amino acids. The V and J ends lost 9 bases and 2 bases, in that order; junction bases with no gene match: 9. Germline CDR1 is MNHEY and CDR2 is SMNVEV (reference sequence). CDR3 DNA sequence: TGTGCCAGTCGCTTATGGGACAGGGGGACCTACGAGCAGTACTTC. This sequence encodes CASRLWDRGTYEQYF.

The sample holds a few counts of this clone. J is TRBJ1-5 and V is TRBV6-6; 8 bases align to TRBD1. The germline V gene encodes CDR1 MNHNY and CDR2 SVGAGI (reference sequence). The V gene end was trimmed by 5 bases and the J gene end by 0 bases; junction bases not matched to a gene: 6. The CDR3 consists of 16 residues. The DNA for the CDR3 is TGTGCCAGCAGTCTTGGACAGGGCGATAGCAATCAGCCCCAGCATTTT. As protein: CASSLGQGDSNQPQHF.

This clone was counted only a few times. The chain recombines TRBV4-1 with TRBJ1-5, with TRBD1 matching over 8 bases. This CDR3 has 15 amino acids. The germline CDR1 and CDR2 sequences are MGHRA and YSYEKL. V shed 4 bases and J 2 bases; nucleotides not matched to a gene: 4. In DNA, the CDR3 is TGCGCCAGCAGCCGGACAGGGCTAGGCAATCAGCCCCAGCATTTT. Encoded protein: CASSRTGLGNQPQHF.

There are a few counts of this clone. This chain's CDR3 is CASSQVRGSGANVLTF. CDR3 in DNA: TGCGCCAGCAGCCAAGTACGAGGGTCTGGGGCCAACGTCCTGACTTTC. The V gene is TRBV4-1, the J gene TRBJ2-6; a weak D match, TRBD2 (5 bases). The CDR3 has 16 residues. V dropped 1 base and J dropped 1 base, with 8 bases sitting between them. Per the germline V gene, CDR1 is MGHRA and CDR2 is YSYEKL.

The chain has TRBV18 and TRBJ1-4; 9 bases are a match to TRBD1. The CDR3 has 14 residues. After removal of 5 bases from V and 5 bases from J, the junction contained 3 bases not matched to a gene. The V gene's germline CDR1 is KGHSH and CDR2 LQKENI. CDR3 sequence: CASSRGTGNEKLFF. The CDR3 bases are TGTGCCAGCTCAAGAGGGACAGGGAATGAAAAACTGTTTTTT.

V and J are TRBV6-5 and TRBJ2-7; 7 bases align to TRBD1. After removal of 6 bases from V and 0 bases from J, the junction contained 5 bases not matched to a gene. The CDR3 extends over 14 amino acids. Germline V gene sequence: CDR1 MNHEY, CDR2 SVGAGI. The CDR3 spells CASRDGTVSYEQYF. The CDR3 nucleotides are TGTGCCAGCAGAGATGGGACAGTCTCCTACGAGCAGTACTTC.

The chain recombines TRBV2 with TRBJ2-5; 9 bases agree with TRBD1. Germline trimming cut 5 bases from V and 1 base from J; bases unmatched to any gene: 8. The CDR3 has 16 amino acids. CDR1 SNHLY and CDR2 FYNNEI come from the germline V gene. CDR3 sequence: CASSFGGTGFQETQYF. The CDR3 bases are TGTGCCAGCAGTTTTGGCGGGACAGGGTTCCAAGAGACCCAGTACTTC.

This chain uses TRBV9 with TRBJ2-2; TRBD2 aligns across 11 bases. Germline trimming cut 3 bases from V and 6 bases from J; bases unmatched to any gene: 4. The CDR3 runs 15 residues. The germline gives CDR1 SGDLS, CDR2 YYNGEE. The CDR3 sequence is CASSATSGESGELFF. The CDR3 DNA follows: TGTGCCAGCAGCGCGACTAGCGGGGAATCCGGGGAGCTGTTTTTT.

V and J are TRBV4-2 and TRBJ2-3; D call uncertain. The germline V gene encodes CDR1 LGHNA and CDR2 YNFKEQ. The V gene lost 2 bases and the J gene lost 3 bases, with 6 bases spanning the gap. The CDR3 has 13 residues. CDR3: CASSQPLTDTQYF. CDR3 nucleotides: TGTGCCAGCAGCCAACCCCTAACAGATACGCAGTATTTT.